This entry describes one TCR beta chain. This clone has only one observation. Its antigen remains unidentified. Per-base quality was not reported, and no clone a single base away is much larger than it. This sample is drawn from a study of blood T cell repertoires in COVID-19 (TCRdb year 2020). Study-level background: Samples from collaborators originated in the United States, Italy and Spain and spanned both the acute and convalescent phases of COVID-19. A freely available public database, intended as a resource for researchers studying the immune response to SARS-CoV-2, is where the repertoires were released. The material from the prospective study consisted of cDNA or gDNA derived from T cells, B-cell-depleted T cells, or PBMCs. Subjects who had been exposed to COVID-19, were actively infected with it, or had recovered from it provided the deeply sampled blood TCRbeta repertoires that made up the dataset. The sample metadata nearly always contained a de-identified subject ID, COVID-19 status, age in years and sex. Where available, HLA class I and class II types were taken from metadata supplied by the sample provider and were not determined by assay-based typing. The samples were drawn from two sources: the first 160 participants of the ongoing ImmuneRACE study, and some 1,300 subjects contributed by 6 global collaborators.

Study-wide findings and limitations: How much clinical and demographic metadata was included differed by source and by participant, and the metadata was provided uncurated.

Each collaborating institution followed its own protocols to collect whole blood in K2EDTA tubes. For TCRbeta analysis, collaborators shipped samples as frozen whole blood, isolated PBMCs, or DNA extracted from either of those sample types. The CDR3 numbers 15 residues from cysteine through phenylalanine. Only the CDR3 part of the read is kept: 45 bases, read in frame from the first base. From V the trimming removes 1 base and from J it removes 7 bases, while the gene matches leave 5 bases of the junction unaccounted for. CDR1 is given as LGHDT and CDR2 as YNNKEL, both from the germline V gene (reference sequence). TCRbeta CDR3 regions were amplified from genomic DNA by means of the immunoSEQ Assay, a bias-controlled multiplex PCR. The authors processed their data as follows. Nucleated cell counts per sample were estimated from amplification of reference gene primers within the assay. Sequence reads were collapsed and filtered to measure the absolute abundance of every unique TCRbeta CDR3 rearrangement. For each sample, productive Simpson clonality was calculated as the square root of Simpson's diversity index over productive rearrangements. TCRdb carries this immuneACCESS record with in-frame sequences only. Its versions omit some clonotypes, under half of them owing to an unresolved V gene in the studies checked, with the rest unexplained. V and J calls plus clone size are reproduced from that table; the DNA served to infer D and trimming. The sample table shows tens of thousands of clones, and around 82% are seen once. 17% of the sample lies in the top ten.

The chain is encoded by TRBV3-1 (or the pseudogene TRBV3-2) joined to TRBJ2-1, and 9 junctional nucleotides match TRBD2. The sequencing sample was made of peripheral blood. The TCR originated in a woman aged 60-75 years with acute or convalescent COVID-19. The bases are TGTGCCAGCAGCCAAGGCGGGAGGGCCGTTAATGAGCAGTTCTTC. It translates to CASSQGGRAVNEQFF.